These 14 T cell receptor beta chains share one sample of origin, sequenced in a study of blood T cell repertoires in COVID-19. Data came from immunoSEQ multiplex PCR; TCRdb stores just in-frame clones and leaves some out. In the table there are about 200,000 clones, around 82% of which are singletons. Material for sequencing was PBMCs or T cells enriched from blood (not recorded which). These receptors came from a man aged 35-49 years who had recovered from COVID-19.

The chain couples TRBV4-1 to TRBJ1-2; 8 nucleotides line up with TRBD1. The trim removed 5 bases at V and 8 bases at J, leaving 7 bases unmatched. The CDR3 runs to 13 residues. The V gene's germline CDR1 is MGHRA and CDR2 YSYEKL. The CDR3 nucleotides read TGCGCCAGCAGCTTTGACAGGGGCGAGGGCTACACCTTC. Encoded protein: CASSFDRGEGYTF.

V gene TRBV9 combines with J gene TRBJ1-1; possible D gene TRBD1, 5 bases. The CDR3 contains 13 residues. CDR1 is SGDLS and CDR2 is YYNGEE in the germline V gene. The V end lost 6 bases, the J end lost 1 base, and 10 bases lay between the germline ends. This chain's CDR3 is CASTPGGNTEAFF. DNA of the CDR3: TGTGCCAGCACCCCGGGGGGGAACACTGAAGCTTTCTTT.

The chain has TRBV21-1 and TRBJ2-3; the table's D gene call, TRBD1, was not cross checked with the DNA. TRBV21-1 is a pseudogene. The CDR3 totals 16 residues. The CDR3 reads CASSKGQGYGSDTQYF. The CDR3 DNA sequence: TGTGCCAGCAGCAAAGGACAGGGGTACGGGTCAGATACGCAGTATTTT.

This clone was recorded once. The chain links TRBV2 to TRBJ1-1; a possible D gene is TRBD1 (6 bases). CDR3 length: 13 amino acids. Trimming removed 7 bases from V and 5 bases from J, with 14 bases in between. Germline V gene data show CDR1 as SNHLY and CDR2 as FYNNEI. The CDR3: CASIQGVGTEAFF. In nucleotides, the CDR3 is TGTGCCAGCATACAGGGAGTAGGGACTGAAGCTTTCTTT.

The chain uses TRBV10-1 and TRBJ1-1; TRBD1 might be the D (6 bases). Trimming cost V 3 bases and J 1 base, with 9 bases left between them. The germline gives CDR1 WNHNN, CDR2 SYGVQD (reference sequence). This CDR3 is built from 14 residues. The chain's CDR3 is CASSDETGNTEAFF. CDR3 DNA: TGCGCCAGCAGTGATGAGACAGGGAACACTGAAGCTTTCTTT.

The rearrangement links TRBV6-6 to TRBJ2-7; perhaps TRBD1 as D (5 bases). Germline assignment: CDR1 MNHNY and CDR2 SVGAGI (reference sequence). The V gene lost 7 bases and the J gene lost 3 bases, with 16 bases spanning the gap. This CDR3 comprises 14 residues. This CDR3 reads CASTMHDRVYEQYF. CDR3 DNA sequence: TGTGCCAGCACCATGCATGACAGAGTCTACGAGCAGTACTTC.

This chain links TRBV5-1 with TRBJ1-1, with TRBD1 identical over 7 bases. Germline CDR1 is SGHRS and CDR2 is YFSETQ. The CDR3 runs 17 residues. The V gene end was trimmed by 4 bases and the J gene end by 0 bases; junction bases not matched to a gene: 12. The CDR3 coding sequence is TGCGCCAGCAGCGATGGATTCCCAGGGGGACTGAACACTGAAGCTTTCTTT. Translation: CASSDGFPGGLNTEAFF.

DNA for the CDR3: TGTGCCTGGAGCAAATTTGGAGGACAGGGAGGAAATGAAAAACTGTTTTTT. Amino acids: CAWSKFGGQGGNEKLFF. The V gene is TRBV30, the J gene TRBJ1-4; 8 positions match TRBD1. Per the germline V gene, CDR1 is GTSNPN and CDR2 is SVGIG (reference sequence). CDR3 length: 17 amino acids. The V and J ends lost 3 bases and 5 bases, in that order; junction bases with no gene match: 14.

The chain joins TRBV24-1 to TRBJ2-7, with D possibly TRBD2 on 6 matching bases. The ends were cut back, 9 bases at V and 0 bases at J, with 8 bases in the middle. CDR1 is KGHDR and CDR2 is SFDVKD in the germline V gene. The CDR3 covers 12 residues. CDR3 loop: CATQGLSYEQYF. For the CDR3, the DNA is TGTGCCACCCAGGGACTCTCCTACGAGCAGTACTTC.

This chain uses TRBV4-3 with TRBJ2-7; 8 bases fit TRBD1. Germline V gives CDR1 LGHNA, CDR2 YSLEER. The CDR3 length is 15 residues. Trimming at V came to 2 bases and at J to 2 bases, leaving 5 bases not matched to a gene. CDR3 in DNA: TGCGCCAGCAGCCAAACCGGGACAGGAGCCTACGAGCAGTACTTC. Translated: CASSQTGTGAYEQYF.

This clone was seen only a few times. J is TRBJ2-3 and V is TRBV9; TRBD1 aligns across 8 bases. The CDR3 runs to 14 residues. Germline V gene lookup returns CDR1 SGDLS and CDR2 YYNGEE. With 1 base clipped from V and 3 bases from J, the junction kept 1 base outside the gene matches. The CDR3 reads CASSVRDRTDTQYF. The DNA of the CDR3 is TGTGCCAGCAGCGTAAGGGACAGGACAGATACGCAGTATTTT.

DNA for the CDR3: TGTGCCAGTGGACAGTTGAACACTGAAGCTTTCTTT. Residues: CASGQLNTEAFF. V gene TRBV7-9 combines with J gene TRBJ1-1, with a possible D match to TRBD1 (6 bases). V lost 9 bases and J lost 0, with 8 bases in between. Germline V gene sequence: CDR1 SEHNR, CDR2 FQNEAQ (reference sequence). This CDR3 spans 12 amino acids.

The count of this clone is one. The chain is built from TRBV6-5 and TRBJ2-2; perhaps TRBD2 as D (5 bases). Between the trimmed V and J ends, which lost 2 bases and 2 bases, there was a span of 6 bases. There are 14 residues in the CDR3. Per germline, CDR1 MNHEY and CDR2 SVGAGI. In nucleotides, the CDR3 is TGTGCCAGCAGTTACGGACTCAACACCGGGGAGCTGTTTTTT. Residues: CASSYGLNTGELFF.

This clone was recorded only once. CDR3 in amino acids: CASSIRPGTPTDTQYF. The CDR3, as DNA: TGTGCCAGTAGTATTCGACCGGGAACCCCCACAGATACGCAGTATTTT. This rearrangement joins TRBV19 to TRBJ2-3; the D gene is possibly TRBD2 (5 bases). Germline CDR1 LNHDA, CDR2 SQIVND (reference sequence). The V gene lost 3 bases and the J gene lost 2 bases, with 15 bases spanning the gap. The CDR3 runs 16 residues.